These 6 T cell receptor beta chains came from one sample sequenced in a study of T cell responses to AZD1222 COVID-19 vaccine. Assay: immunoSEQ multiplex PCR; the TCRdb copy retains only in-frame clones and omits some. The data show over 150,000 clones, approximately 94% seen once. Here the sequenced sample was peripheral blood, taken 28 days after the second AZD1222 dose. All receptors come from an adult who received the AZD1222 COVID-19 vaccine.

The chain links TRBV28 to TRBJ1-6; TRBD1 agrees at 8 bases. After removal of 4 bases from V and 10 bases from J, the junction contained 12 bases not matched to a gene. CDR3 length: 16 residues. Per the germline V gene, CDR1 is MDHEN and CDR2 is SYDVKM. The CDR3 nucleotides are TGTGCCAGCAGTTCCCCCTCGGGACAGGTCAGGTCACCCCTCCACTTT. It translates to CASSSPSGQVRSPLHF.

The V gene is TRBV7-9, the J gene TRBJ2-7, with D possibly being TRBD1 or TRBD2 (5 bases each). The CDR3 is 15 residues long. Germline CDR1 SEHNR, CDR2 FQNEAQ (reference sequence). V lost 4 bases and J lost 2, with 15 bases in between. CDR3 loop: CASSSGGNLAYEQYF. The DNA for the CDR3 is TGTGCCAGCAGCTCTGGGGGAAATTTGGCCTACGAGCAGTACTTC.

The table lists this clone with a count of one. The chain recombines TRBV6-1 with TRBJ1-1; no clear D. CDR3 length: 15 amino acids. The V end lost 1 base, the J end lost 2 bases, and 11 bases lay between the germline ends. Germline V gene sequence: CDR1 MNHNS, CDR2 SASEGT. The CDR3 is CASSEVGGSNTEAFF. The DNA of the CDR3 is TGTGCCAGCAGTGAAGTAGGAGGCAGCAACACTGAAGCTTTCTTT.

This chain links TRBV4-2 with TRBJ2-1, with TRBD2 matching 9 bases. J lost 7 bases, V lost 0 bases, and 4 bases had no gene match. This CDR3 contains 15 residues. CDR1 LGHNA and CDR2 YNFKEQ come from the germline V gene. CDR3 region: CASSQDSGGTNEQFF. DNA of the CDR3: TGTGCCAGCAGCCAAGATAGCGGGGGTACAAATGAGCAGTTCTTC.

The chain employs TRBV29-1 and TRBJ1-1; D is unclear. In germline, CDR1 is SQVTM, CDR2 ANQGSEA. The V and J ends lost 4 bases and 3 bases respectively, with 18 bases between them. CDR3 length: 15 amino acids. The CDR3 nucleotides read TGCAGCGTTGTTATTTCGGTCCTCATGGACACTGAAGCTTTCTTT. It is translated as CSVVISVLMDTEAFF.

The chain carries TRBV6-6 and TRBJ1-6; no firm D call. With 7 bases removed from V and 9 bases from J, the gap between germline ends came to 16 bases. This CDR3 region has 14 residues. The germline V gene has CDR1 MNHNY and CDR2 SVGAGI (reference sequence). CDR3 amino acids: CASTLLSEGSPLHF. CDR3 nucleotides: TGTGCCAGCACACTTTTATCGGAAGGTTCACCCCTCCACTTT.